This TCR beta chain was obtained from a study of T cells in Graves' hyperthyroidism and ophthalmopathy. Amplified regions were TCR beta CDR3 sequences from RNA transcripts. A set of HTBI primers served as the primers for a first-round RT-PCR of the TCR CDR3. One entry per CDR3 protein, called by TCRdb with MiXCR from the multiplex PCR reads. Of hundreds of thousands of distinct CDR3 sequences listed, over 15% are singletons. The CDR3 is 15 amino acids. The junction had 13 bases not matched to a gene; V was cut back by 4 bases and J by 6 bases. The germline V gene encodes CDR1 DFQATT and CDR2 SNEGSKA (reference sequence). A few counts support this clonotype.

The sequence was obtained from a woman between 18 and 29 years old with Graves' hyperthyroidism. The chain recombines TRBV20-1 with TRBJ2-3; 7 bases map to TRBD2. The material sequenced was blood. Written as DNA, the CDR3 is TGCAGTGCTACCGTGACTAGCATGTTGACCGATACGCAGTATTTT. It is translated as CSATVTSMLTDTQYF.